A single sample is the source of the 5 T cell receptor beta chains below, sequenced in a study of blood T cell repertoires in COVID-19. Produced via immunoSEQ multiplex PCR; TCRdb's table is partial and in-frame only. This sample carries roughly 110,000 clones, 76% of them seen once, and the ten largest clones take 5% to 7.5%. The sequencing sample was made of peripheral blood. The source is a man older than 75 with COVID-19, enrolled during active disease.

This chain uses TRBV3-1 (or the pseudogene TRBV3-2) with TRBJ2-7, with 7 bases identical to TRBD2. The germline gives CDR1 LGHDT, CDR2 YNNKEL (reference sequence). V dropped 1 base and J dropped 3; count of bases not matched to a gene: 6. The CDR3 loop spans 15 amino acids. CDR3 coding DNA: TGTGCCAGCAGCCAAGGGCTAGCGGAGATCTACGAGCAGTACTTC. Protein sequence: CASSQGLAEIYEQYF.

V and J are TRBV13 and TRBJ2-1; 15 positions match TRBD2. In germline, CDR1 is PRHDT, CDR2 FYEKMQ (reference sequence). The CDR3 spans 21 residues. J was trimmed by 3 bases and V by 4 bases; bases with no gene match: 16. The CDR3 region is CASSSLRTSGREAFYYNEQFF. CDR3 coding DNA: TGTGCCAGCAGCTCCCTCCGGACTAGCGGGAGGGAAGCTTTTTACTACAATGAGCAGTTCTTC.

The CDR3 nucleotides are TGTGCCAGCTCTCCGGGCGGAGGCCCCTACGAGCAGTACTTC. Translation: CASSPGGGPYEQYF. The chain links TRBV27 to TRBJ2-7; tentative D call: TRBD2 (5 bases). CDR1 and CDR2 (germline): MNHEY, SMNVEV (reference sequence). The CDR3 covers 14 residues. With 8 bases removed from V and 2 bases from J, the gap between germline ends came to 16 bases.

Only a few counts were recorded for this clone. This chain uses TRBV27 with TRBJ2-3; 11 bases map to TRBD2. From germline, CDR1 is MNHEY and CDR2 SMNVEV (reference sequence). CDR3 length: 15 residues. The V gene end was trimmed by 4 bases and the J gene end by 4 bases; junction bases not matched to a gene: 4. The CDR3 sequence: CASSSLAGVSDTQYF. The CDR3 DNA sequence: TGTGCCAGCAGTTCACTAGCGGGAGTGTCAGATACGCAGTATTTT.

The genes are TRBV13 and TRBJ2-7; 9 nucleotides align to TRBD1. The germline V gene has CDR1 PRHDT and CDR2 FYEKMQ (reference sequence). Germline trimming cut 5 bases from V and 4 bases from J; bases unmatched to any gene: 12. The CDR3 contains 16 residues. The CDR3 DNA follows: TGTGCCAGCAGCCCCAGAACGAACAGGGGGCGGTACGAGCAGTACTTC. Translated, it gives CASSPRTNRGRYEQYF. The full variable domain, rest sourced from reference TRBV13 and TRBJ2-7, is AAGVIQSPRHLIKEKRETATLKCYPIPRHDTVYWYQQGPGQDPQFLISFYEKMQSDKGSIPDRFSAQQFSDYHSELNMSSLELGDSALYFCASSPRTNRGRYEQYFGPGTRLTVT.